This T cell receptor (beta chain) stems from a study of T cells in Graves' hyperthyroidism and ophthalmopathy. This clonotype was found many times. Patients showing uncontrolled infection, other autoimmune disease, pregnancy or lactation were ineligible. The PBMCs studied were ones that came from about 9.9 ml fresh peripheral blood. Using RNA transcripts as the source, TCR beta CDR3 regions were amplified. TCR CDR3 underwent first-round RT-PCR with the HTBI primer set. Using its own MiXCR run on the multiplex PCR reads, TCRdb lists one record per CDR3 protein. The data contain about 260,000 distinct CDR3 sequences, around 15% of them singletons. The source is a woman aged 18-29 years with Graves' ophthalmopathy. The sample was blood.

The CDR3 sequence is CASSPTGVTGELFF. The CDR3 region has the DNA TGTGCCAGCAGCCCGACAGGGGTTACCGGGGAGCTGTTTTTT. The chain uses TRBV6-1 and TRBJ2-2, with 8 bases aligning to TRBD1. Trimming took 6 bases from V and 5 from J; bases not matched to a gene: 5. This CDR3 has 14 residues. Germline CDR1 MNHNS, CDR2 SASEGT.